What follows describes a single T cell receptor beta chain. This entry comes from a study of shared clonotypes between healthy human individuals. Terminally differentiated effector memory CD45RA+ cells were left out of the naive CD8 fraction, which was CD45RO-negative and positively selected for CCR7. Sequenced by immunoSEQ multiplex PCR; TCRdb stores in-frame clones only, minus some. The sample has hundreds of thousands of clones; nearly 97% are singletons. V gave up 3 bases and J gave up 3 bases, with 15 bases separating them. The germline gives CDR1 SGHDT, CDR2 YYEEEE. The CDR3 consists of 15 residues.

The sample consisted of naive CD8+ T cells sorted from blood. This TCR was recovered from a woman in her twenties or thirties in good health. The chain recombines TRBV5-6 with TRBJ1-2; D gene ambiguous. CDR3 bases: TGTGCCAGCAGCTCGAGGATAGAACCACACTATGGCTACACCTTC. Its translation is CASSSRIEPHYGYTF. Full variable domain (outside the CDR3, taken from reference TRBV5-6 and TRBJ1-2): DAGVTQSPTHLIKTRGQQVTLRCSPKSGHDTVSWYQQALGQGPQFIFQYYEEEERQRGNFPDRFSGHQFPNYSSELNVNALLLGDSALYLCASSSRIEPHYGYTFGSGTRLTVV.